This is a list of T cell receptor beta chains from one sample in a study of cytomegalovirus exposure and HLA in healthy donors. Data came from immunoSEQ multiplex PCR; TCRdb stores just in-frame clones and leaves some out. The sample consists of fewer than 130,000 clones, over 60% of them appearing once. The sequenced sample was PBMCs. The source is a woman aged 55-70 years in good health and CMV-seropositive. Both conserved end residues are part of each CDR3.

j_gene | v_gene | CDR3aa
TRBJ2-5 | TRBV11-1 | CASSLEVLGGSETQYF
TRBJ1-1 | TRBV7-9 | CASSSGGTEAFF
TRBJ2-2 | TRBV5-4 | CASSAGQDTGELFF
TRBJ2-1 | TRBV4-2 | CASSRLAGAYNEQFF
TRBJ2-5 | TRBV6-5 | CASSYGQVPQETQYF
TRBJ2-7 | TRBV23-1 | CASSQSDNSNYEQYF
TRBJ2-1 | TRBV19 | CASSINGPRGVQFF
TRBJ2-3 | TRBV27 | CASRPFSGRIIDTQYF
TRBJ2-2 | TRBV6-6 | CASSPPGQGSTGELFF
TRBJ2-7 | TRBV10-3 | CAISESWVVGLYEQYF
TRBJ1-2 | TRBV30 | CAWSVRDRGRPNYGYTF
TRBJ2-7 | TRBV2 | CASSEQGYEQYF
TRBJ1-2 | TRBV19 | CASSTGLHYGYTF
TRBJ2-1 | TRBV6-6 | CASSSTYNEQFF
. | TRBV7-2 | CASSFQGRYEQYF
TRBJ1-4 | TRBV6-5 | CASSYDTGEDEKLFF
TRBJ1-1 | TRBV19 | CASSLWDRGPEAFF
TRBJ1-1 | TRBV7-3 | CASSTGQGLNTEAFF
TRBJ2-7 | TRBV25-1 | CASSDGRESTEQYF